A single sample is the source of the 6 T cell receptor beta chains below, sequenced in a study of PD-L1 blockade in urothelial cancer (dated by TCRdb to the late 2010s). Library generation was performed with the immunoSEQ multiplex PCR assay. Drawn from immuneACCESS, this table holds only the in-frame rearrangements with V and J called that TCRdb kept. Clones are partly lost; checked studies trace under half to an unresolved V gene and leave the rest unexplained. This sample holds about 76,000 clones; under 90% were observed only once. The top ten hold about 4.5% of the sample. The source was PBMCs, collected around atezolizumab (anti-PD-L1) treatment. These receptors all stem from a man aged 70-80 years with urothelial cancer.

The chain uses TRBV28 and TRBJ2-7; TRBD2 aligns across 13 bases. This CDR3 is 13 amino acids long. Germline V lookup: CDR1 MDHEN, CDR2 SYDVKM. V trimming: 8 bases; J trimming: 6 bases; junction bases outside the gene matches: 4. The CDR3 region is CASVTSGRFEQYF. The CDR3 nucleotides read TGTGCCAGCGTGACTAGCGGGAGGTTCGAGCAGTACTTC. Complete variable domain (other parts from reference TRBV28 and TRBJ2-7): DVKVTQSSRYLVKRTGEKVFLECVQDMDHENMFWYRQDPGLGLRLIYFSYDVKMKEKGDIPEGYSVSREKKERFSLILESASTNQTSMYLCASVTSGRFEQYFGPGTRLTVT.

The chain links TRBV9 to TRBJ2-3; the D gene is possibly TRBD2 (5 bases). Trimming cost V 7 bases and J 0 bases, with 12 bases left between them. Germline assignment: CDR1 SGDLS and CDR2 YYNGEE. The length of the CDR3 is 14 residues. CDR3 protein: CASRPGVSTDTQYF. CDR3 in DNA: TGTGCCAGCCGGCCCGGGGTGAGCACAGATACGCAGTATTTT.

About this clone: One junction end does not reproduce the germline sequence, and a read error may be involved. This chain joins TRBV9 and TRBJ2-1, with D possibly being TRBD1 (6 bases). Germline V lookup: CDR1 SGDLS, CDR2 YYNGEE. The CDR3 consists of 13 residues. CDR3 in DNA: TGTACCAGCAGCGTAGCAGGGGACAATGAGCAGTTCTTC. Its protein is CTSSVAGDNEQFF.

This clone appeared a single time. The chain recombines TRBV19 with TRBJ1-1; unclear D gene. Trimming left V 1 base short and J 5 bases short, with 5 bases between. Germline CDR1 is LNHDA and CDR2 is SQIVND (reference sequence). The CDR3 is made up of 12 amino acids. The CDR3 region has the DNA TGTGCCAGTAGTATAGGGGCGACTGAAGCTTTCTTT. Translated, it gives CASSIGATEAFF.

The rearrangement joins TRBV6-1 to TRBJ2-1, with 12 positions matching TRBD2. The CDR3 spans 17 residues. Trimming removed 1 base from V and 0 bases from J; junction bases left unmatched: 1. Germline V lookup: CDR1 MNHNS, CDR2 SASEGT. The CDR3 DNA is TGTGCCAGCAGTGAAGGACTAGCGGGAGTCTCCTACAATGAGCAGTTCTTC. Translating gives CASSEGLAGVSYNEQFF.

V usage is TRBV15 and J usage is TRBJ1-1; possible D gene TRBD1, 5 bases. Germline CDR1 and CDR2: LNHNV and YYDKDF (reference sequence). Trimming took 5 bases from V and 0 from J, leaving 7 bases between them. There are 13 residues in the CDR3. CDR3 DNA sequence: TGTGCCACCAGCGTGACAGTGAACACTGAAGCTTTCTTT. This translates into CATSVTVNTEAFF.